This T cell receptor beta chain was captured by sequencing in a study of CD8+ T cells in alopecia areata. This clone turned up a few times. As yet, its antigen is unknown. Study findings and constraints: Patients showed less clear TCR sequence sharing than mice, possibly partly because of HLA diversity.

It was cDNA, reverse transcribed from extracted RNA, that served as the sequencing template. The table came from immunoSEQ multiplex PCR; TCRdb's copy has only in-frame clones and leaves some out. This sample has around 190,000 clones, with around three fifths found just once. The clonotype comes from a human donor in good health. Sequencing input: CD8+ T cells sorted from blood.

The CDR3 nucleotides read TGTGCCAGTGCGGGGCTTAATCAGCCCCAGCATTTT. It yields the protein CASAGLNQPQHF. The chain links TRBV27 to TRBJ1-5; D possibly corresponds to TRBD1 (5 bases). Trimming stripped 9 bases from V and 4 bases from J, with 10 bases between. Per germline, CDR1 MNHEY and CDR2 SMNVEV (reference sequence). This CDR3 has 12 residues.